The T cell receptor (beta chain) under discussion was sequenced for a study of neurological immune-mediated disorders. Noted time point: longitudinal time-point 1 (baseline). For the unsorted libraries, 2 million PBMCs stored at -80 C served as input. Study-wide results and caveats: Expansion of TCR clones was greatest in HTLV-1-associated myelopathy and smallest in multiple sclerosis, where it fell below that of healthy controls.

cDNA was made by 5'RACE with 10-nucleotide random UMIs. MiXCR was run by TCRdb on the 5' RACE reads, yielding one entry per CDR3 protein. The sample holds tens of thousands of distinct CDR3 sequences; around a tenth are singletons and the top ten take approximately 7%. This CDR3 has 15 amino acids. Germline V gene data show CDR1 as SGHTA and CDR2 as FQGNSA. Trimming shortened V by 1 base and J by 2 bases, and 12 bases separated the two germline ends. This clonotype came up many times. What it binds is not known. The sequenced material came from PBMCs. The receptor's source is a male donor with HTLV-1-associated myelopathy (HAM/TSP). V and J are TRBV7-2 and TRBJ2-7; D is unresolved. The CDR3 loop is CASSLGTGSAYEQYF. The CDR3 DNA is TGTGCCAGCAGCTTAGGCACGGGTTCGGCCTACGAGCAGTACTTC.